A single sample gave rise to the 11 T cell receptor beta chains below, sequenced in a study of response to subunit inactivated influenza vaccine. TCRdb independently ran MiXCR on the RT-PCR reads; one entry per CDR3 protein. The data show about 650,000 distinct CDR3 sequences, around 13% seen once. This sample comprised PBMCs from blood, obtained 14 to 15 days before vaccination. The receptors come from a man between 50 and 59 years old who received an inactivated influenza vaccine.

This clonotype was detected a few times. CDR3 in amino acids: CASSQDAGGRTTEAFF. In DNA, the CDR3 is TGCGCCAGCAGCCAAGATGCAGGGGGTAGGACCACTGAAGCTTTCTTT. The chain joins TRBV4-3 to TRBJ1-1, with TRBD1 matching over 7 bases. In germline, CDR1 is LGHNA, CDR2 YSLEER. This CDR3 is 16 amino acids long. Unmatched junction bases numbered 8, after V lost 0 bases and J lost 4 bases.

The chain joins TRBV7-8 to TRBJ2-1, with 10 bases that match TRBD2. This CDR3 has 18 amino acids. Germline loops: CDR1 SGHVS, CDR2 FQNEAQ. The V gene end was trimmed by 5 bases and the J gene end by 0 bases; junction bases not matched to a gene: 10. The CDR3 region has the DNA TGTGCCAGCAGCGTTAGGCGGCTAGCGGGGGACTCCTACAATGAGCAGTTCTTC. Translating it yields CASSVRRLAGDSYNEQFF.

V usage is TRBV9 and J usage is TRBJ2-2, with TRBD1 as a possible D gene (6 bases). CDR1 and CDR2 (germline): SGDLS, YYNGEE. V was clipped by 2 bases and J by 5 bases, with 13 bases between them. The CDR3 loop spans 15 amino acids. The CDR3 protein is CASSVGTPGTGELFF. CDR3 DNA: TGTGCCAGCAGCGTTGGGACACCGGGGACCGGGGAGCTGTTTTTT. The entire variable domain, with the rest obtained from reference TRBV9 and TRBJ2-2, is as follows: DSGVTQTPKHLITATGQRVTLRCSPRSGDLSVYWYQQSLDQGLQFLIQYYNGEERAKGNILERFSAQQFPDLHSELNLSSLELGDSALYFCASSVGTPGTGELFFGEGSRLTVL.

V gene TRBV29-1 combines with J gene TRBJ2-1; D uncertain. Trimming stripped 4 bases from V and 7 bases from J, with 8 bases between. The CDR3 runs to 11 residues. Germline V gives CDR1 SQVTM, CDR2 ANQGSEA. The CDR3 protein is CSVATFNEQFF. The CDR3 coding sequence is TGCAGCGTTGCTACCTTTAATGAGCAGTTCTTC.

This clonotype was recorded at least ten times. This chain uses TRBV7-2 with TRBJ2-7, with TRBD2 matching 11 bases. Germline V CDR1 and CDR2: SGHTA, FQGNSA. The CDR3 consists of 15 residues. After removal of 1 base from V and 5 bases from J, the junction contained 4 bases not matched to a gene. The CDR3 DNA reads TGTGCCAGCAGCTTAGGCCTAGCGGGAGGAAACGAGCAGTACTTC. Residues: CASSLGLAGGNEQYF.

Only a few counts were recorded for this clonotype. The V gene is TRBV4-3, the J gene TRBJ2-1, with 10 nucleotides matching TRBD2. The CDR3 runs 17 residues. Looked up from germline, CDR1 is LGHNA and CDR2 is YSLEER. Losses at the gene ends were 4 bases for V and 5 bases for J; bases not matched to a gene: 11. The CDR3 sequence: CASSRLLGLASNNEQFF. The CDR3 nucleotides are TGCGCCAGCAGCCGACTCCTGGGACTAGCGAGCAACAATGAGCAGTTCTTC.

The chain combines TRBV20-1 with TRBJ1-3; D is ambiguous. This CDR3 has 14 residues. V was trimmed by 4 bases and J by 0 bases, leaving 10 bases between them. Germline V CDR1 and CDR2: DFQATT, SNEGSKA (reference sequence). CDR3 region: CSATRGSSGNTIYF. CDR3 DNA sequence: TGCAGTGCTACCCGAGGCTCCTCTGGAAACACCATATATTTT.

The table lists this clonotype with many counts. The chain joins TRBV2 to TRBJ2-3, with TRBD1 matching over 7 bases. The CDR3 contains 14 residues. Looked up from germline, CDR1 is SNHLY and CDR2 is FYNNEI. After removal of 7 bases from V and 3 bases from J, the junction contained 7 bases not matched to a gene. Written as DNA, the CDR3 is TGTGCCAGCAACCGACAGGGAACAACAGATACGCAGTATTTT. Translation gives CASNRQGTTDTQYF.

V usage is TRBV5-6 and J usage is TRBJ2-1; TRBD1 or TRBD2 may be the D gene (5 bases each). V was trimmed by 6 bases and J by 7 bases, leaving 20 bases between them. The CDR3 loop spans 15 amino acids. The germline CDR1 and CDR2 sequences are SGHDT and YYEEEE. The CDR3 sequence: CASNPGTPGANEQFF. CDR3 DNA sequence: TGTGCCAGCAACCCAGGGACGCCGGGCGCGAATGAGCAGTTCTTC.

There are many counts of this clonotype. The genes are TRBV7-8 and TRBJ2-3; perhaps TRBD2 as D (7 bases). V was clipped by 5 bases and J by 8 bases, with 20 bases between them. The CDR3 runs to 15 residues. Germline V gene data show CDR1 as SGHVS and CDR2 as FQNEAQ. The CDR3 DNA sequence: TGTGCCAGCAGCCCCCTACGGGGGCCGGGGGGTACGCAGTATTTT. It yields the protein CASSPLRGPGGTQYF.

The J gene is TRBJ2-3, the V gene TRBV7-2, with TRBD2 identical over 15 bases. The CDR3 contains 16 residues. Germline V gene sequence: CDR1 SGHTA, CDR2 FQGNSA. V shed 4 bases and J 4 bases; nucleotides not matched to a gene: 3. CDR3 amino acids: CASSSWTSGRADTQYF. DNA for the CDR3: TGTGCCAGCAGCTCCTGGACTAGCGGGAGGGCAGATACGCAGTATTTT.